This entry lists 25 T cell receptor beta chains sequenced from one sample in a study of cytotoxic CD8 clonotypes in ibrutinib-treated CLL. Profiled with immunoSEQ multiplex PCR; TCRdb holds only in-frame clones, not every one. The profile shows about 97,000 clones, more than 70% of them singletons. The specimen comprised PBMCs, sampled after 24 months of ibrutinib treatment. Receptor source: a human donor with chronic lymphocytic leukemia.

The DNA for the CDR3 is TGTGCCAGCAGCTCCGGGCAGGGAGCTCCTCTGGAAGACAATGAGCAGTTCTTC. Protein: CASSSGQGAPLEDNEQFF. This chain joins TRBV5-4 and TRBJ2-1, with D perhaps being TRBD1 or TRBD2 (5 bases each). V was clipped by 3 bases and J by 5 bases, with 24 bases between them. This CDR3 region has 18 residues. Germline assignment: CDR1 SGHNT and CDR2 YYREEE (reference sequence).

The CDR3 spells CASSPQGYGYEQYF. The CDR3 bases are TGTGCCAGCAGTCCTCAGGGATATGGATACGAGCAGTACTTC. V and J are TRBV27 and TRBJ2-7; TRBD1 is a possible D gene (5 bases). The CDR3 runs 14 residues. Germline V CDR1 and CDR2: MNHEY, SMNVEV (reference sequence). Trimming shortened V by 5 bases and J by 4 bases, and 15 bases separated the two germline ends.

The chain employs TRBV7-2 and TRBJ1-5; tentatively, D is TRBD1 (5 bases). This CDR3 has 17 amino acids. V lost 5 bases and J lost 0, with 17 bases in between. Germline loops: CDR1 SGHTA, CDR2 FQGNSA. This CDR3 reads CASSQWGGSYSNQPQHF. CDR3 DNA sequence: TGTGCCAGCAGCCAATGGGGGGGGTCATATAGCAATCAGCCCCAGCATTTT.

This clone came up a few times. CDR3 region: CASSYQDRKNTEAFF. The DNA for the CDR3 is TGTGCCAGCAGTTACCAGGACAGGAAGAACACTGAAGCTTTCTTT. The rearrangement links TRBV6-6 to TRBJ1-1; 7 bases match TRBD1. V was pared by 2 bases and J by 1 base, with 4 bases of the junction left unmatched. The CDR3 has 15 residues. Germline V gives CDR1 MNHNY, CDR2 SVGAGI (reference sequence).

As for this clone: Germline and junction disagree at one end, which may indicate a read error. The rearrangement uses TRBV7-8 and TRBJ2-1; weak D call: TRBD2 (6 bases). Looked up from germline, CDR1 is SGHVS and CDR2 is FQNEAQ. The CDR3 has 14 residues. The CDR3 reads CASSSGLSHNEQFF. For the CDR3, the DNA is TGTGCCAGCAGCTCGGGACTCTCCCACAATGAGCAGTTCTTC.

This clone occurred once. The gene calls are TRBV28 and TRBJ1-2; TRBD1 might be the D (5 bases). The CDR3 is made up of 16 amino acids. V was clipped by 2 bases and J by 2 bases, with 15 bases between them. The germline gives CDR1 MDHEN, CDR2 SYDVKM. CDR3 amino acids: CASSLSDLRVNYGYTF. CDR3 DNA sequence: TGTGCCAGCAGTTTAAGTGATCTCAGGGTCAACTATGGCTACACCTTC.

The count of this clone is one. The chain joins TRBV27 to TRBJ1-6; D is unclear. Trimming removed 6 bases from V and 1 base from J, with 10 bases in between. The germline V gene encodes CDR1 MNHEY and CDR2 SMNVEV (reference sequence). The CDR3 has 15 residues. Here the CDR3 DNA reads TGTGCCAGCAGCTCACTCGGGTCCTATAATTCACCCCTCCACTTT. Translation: CASSSLGSYNSPLHF.

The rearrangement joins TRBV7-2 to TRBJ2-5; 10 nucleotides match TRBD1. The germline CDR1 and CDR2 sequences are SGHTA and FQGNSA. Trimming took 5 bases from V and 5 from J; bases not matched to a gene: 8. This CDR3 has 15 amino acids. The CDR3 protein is CASSRRQGAWETQYF. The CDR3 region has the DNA TGTGCCAGCAGCCGACGACAGGGGGCCTGGGAGACCCAGTACTTC.

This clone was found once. As DNA, the CDR3 is TGTGCCGCCTCGGGAACCCGCGAGCAGTACTTC. It encodes CAASGTREQYF. V gene TRBV10-3 combines with J gene TRBJ2-7; D is perhaps TRBD2 (5 bases). The V gene's germline CDR1 is ENHRY and CDR2 SYGVKD. This CDR3 is 11 amino acids long. V lost 11 bases to trimming and J lost 6 bases, with 14 bases between them.

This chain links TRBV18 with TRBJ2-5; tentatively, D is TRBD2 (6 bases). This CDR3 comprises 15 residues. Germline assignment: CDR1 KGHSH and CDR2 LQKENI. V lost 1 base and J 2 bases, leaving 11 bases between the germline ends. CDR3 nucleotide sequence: TGTGCCAGCTCACCACTAGGGACTGAGCAAGAGACCCAGTACTTC. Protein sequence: CASSPLGTEQETQYF.

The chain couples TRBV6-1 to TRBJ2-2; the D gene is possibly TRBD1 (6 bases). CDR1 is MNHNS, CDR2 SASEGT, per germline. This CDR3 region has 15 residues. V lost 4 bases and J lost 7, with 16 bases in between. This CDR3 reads CASSGRTAAFGELFF. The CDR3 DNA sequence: TGTGCCAGCAGTGGTAGGACAGCCGCCTTCGGGGAGCTGTTTTTT.

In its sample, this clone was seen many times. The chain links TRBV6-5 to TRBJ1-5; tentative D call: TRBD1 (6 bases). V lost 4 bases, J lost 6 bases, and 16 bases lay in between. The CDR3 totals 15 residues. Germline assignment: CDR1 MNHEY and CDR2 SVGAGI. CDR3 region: CASSSAGTLSQPQHF. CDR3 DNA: TGTGCCAGCAGTTCTGCCGGGACATTAAGTCAGCCCCAGCATTTT.

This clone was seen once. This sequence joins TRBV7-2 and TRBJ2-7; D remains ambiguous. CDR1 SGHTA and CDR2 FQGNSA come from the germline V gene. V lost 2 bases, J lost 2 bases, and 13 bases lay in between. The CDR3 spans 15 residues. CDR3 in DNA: TGTGCCAGCAGCTTAACGCACAGCCAAACCTACGAGCAGTACTTC. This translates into CASSLTHSQTYEQYF.

The DNA of the CDR3 is TGTGCCAGTAGCCATACCACAGATACGCAGTATTTT. Protein sequence: CASSHTTDTQYF. J is TRBJ2-3 and V is TRBV19; D gene uncertain. CDR3 length: 12 amino acids. Between the trimmed V and J ends, which lost 6 bases and 2 bases, there was a span of 6 bases. CDR1 and CDR2 (germline): LNHDA, SQIVND (reference sequence).

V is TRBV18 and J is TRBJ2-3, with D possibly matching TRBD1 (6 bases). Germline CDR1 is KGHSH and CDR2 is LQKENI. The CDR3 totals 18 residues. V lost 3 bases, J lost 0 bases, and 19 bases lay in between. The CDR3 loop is CASSPTVGTFSSTDTQYF. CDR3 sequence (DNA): TGTGCCAGCTCACCGACAGTGGGGACATTTTCTAGCACAGATACGCAGTATTTT.

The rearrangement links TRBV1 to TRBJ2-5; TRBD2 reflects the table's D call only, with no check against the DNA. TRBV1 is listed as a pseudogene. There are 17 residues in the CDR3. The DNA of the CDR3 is TGCACCAGCACCATAGGCGTAGCGGGAGGGGATCAAGAGACCCAGTACTTC. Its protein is CTSTIGVAGGDQETQYF.

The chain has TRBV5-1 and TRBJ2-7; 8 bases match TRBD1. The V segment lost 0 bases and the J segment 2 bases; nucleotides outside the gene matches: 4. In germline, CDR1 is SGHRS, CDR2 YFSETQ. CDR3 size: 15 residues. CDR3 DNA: TGCGCCAGCAGCTTGGTTGGGACAGGTACCTACGAGCAGTACTTC. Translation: CASSLVGTGTYEQYF.

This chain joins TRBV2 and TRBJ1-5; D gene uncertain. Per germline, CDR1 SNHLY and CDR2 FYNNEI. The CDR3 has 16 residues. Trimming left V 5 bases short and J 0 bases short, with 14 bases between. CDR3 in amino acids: CASSPLAGYSNQPQHF. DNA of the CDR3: TGTGCCAGCAGTCCCTTGGCAGGTTATAGCAATCAGCCCCAGCATTTT.

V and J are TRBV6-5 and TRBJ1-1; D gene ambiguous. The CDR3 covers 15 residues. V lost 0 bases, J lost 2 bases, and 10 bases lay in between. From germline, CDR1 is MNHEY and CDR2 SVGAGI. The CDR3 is CASSYSNTVNTEAFF. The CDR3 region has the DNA TGTGCCAGCAGTTACTCGAACACCGTTAACACTGAAGCTTTCTTT.

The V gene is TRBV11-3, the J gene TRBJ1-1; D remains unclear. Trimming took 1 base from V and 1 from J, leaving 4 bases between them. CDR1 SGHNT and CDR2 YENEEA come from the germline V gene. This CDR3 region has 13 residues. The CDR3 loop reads CASSLVANTEAFF. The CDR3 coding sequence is TGTGCCAGCAGCTTAGTTGCGAACACTGAAGCTTTCTTT.

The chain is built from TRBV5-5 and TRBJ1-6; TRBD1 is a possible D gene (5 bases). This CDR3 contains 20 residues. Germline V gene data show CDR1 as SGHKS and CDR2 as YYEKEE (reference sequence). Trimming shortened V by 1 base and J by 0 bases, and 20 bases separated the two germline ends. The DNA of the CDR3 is TGTGCCAGCAGCTTGTGGGATCTGAGGGGCTCGAGCTCCTATAATTCACCCCTCCACTTT. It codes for CASSLWDLRGSSSYNSPLHF.

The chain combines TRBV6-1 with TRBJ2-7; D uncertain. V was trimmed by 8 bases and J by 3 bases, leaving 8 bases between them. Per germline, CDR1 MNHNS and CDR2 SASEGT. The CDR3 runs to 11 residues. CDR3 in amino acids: CASCLGYEQYF. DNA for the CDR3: TGTGCCAGCTGCCTTGGCTACGAGCAGTACTTC.

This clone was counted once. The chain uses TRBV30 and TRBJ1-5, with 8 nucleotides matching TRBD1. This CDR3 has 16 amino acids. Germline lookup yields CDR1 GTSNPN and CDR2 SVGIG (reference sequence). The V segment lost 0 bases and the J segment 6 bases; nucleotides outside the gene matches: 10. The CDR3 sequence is CAWSVSTGVRTQPQHF. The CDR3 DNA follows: TGTGCCTGGAGTGTTTCGACAGGGGTTCGGACTCAGCCCCAGCATTTT.

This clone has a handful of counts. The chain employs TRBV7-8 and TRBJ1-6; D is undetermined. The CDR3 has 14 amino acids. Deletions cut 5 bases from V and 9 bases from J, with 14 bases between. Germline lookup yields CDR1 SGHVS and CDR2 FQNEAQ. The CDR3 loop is CASSPDANASPLHF. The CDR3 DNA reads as TGTGCCAGCAGCCCCGACGCGAACGCTTCACCCCTCCACTTT.

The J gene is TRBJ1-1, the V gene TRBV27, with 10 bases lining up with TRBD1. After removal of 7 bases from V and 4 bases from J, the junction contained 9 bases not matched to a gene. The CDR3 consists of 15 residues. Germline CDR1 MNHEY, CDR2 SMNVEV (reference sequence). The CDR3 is CASTPDRGRVTEAFF. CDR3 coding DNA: TGTGCCAGCACCCCTGACAGGGGGCGCGTCACTGAAGCTTTCTTT.